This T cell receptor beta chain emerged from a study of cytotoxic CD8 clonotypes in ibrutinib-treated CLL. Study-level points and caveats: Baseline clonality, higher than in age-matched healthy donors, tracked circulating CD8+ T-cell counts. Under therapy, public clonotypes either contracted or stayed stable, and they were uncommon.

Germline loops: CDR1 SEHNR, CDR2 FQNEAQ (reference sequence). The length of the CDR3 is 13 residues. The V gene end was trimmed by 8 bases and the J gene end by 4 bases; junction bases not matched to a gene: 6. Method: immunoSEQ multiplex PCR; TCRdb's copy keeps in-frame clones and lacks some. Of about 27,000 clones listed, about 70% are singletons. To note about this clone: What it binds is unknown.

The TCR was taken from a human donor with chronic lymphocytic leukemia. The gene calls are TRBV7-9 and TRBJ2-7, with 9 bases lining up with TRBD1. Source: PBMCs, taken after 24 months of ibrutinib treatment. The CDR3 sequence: CASGTGSNYEQYF. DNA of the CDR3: TGTGCCAGCGGGACAGGGTCCAATTACGAGCAGTACTTC.